This TCR beta chain was profiled in a study of T cell responses to AZD1222 COVID-19 vaccine (dated by TCRdb to the early 2020s). Study-level background: A total of over 230 trial participants underwent TCR sequencing, of whom around 200 received two doses of AZD1222 and about 25 received two doses of the MenACWY control vaccine. Trial participants were enrolled by age into subgroups of 18-55, 56-69 and 70-plus years, and roughly 160, 29 and 62 TCR-sequenced participants, respectively, were included in these subgroups.

Comment on this clone: The clone's antigen remains unknown. No base-level quality is on record; no much larger clone is a single base apart.

Here is what the overall study found, with its caveats: After two AZD1222 doses, spike-specific TCR breadth and depth were significantly higher than at day 0 and than in MenACWY recipients. No day 14 peak-response samples were available, so repertoires were characterized only after the peak T cell response. The 56-69-year group was small, and its depth increase did not reach significance, likely because of low power. The whole spike protein was spanned by vaccine-associated CD4 TCRs, and dominant responses were seen in regions 160-218 and 743-854. Conclusions about previously exposed vaccinees are limited, since just six AZD1222 recipients were seropositive for SARS-CoV-2 at baseline. Nearly half of unique spike-specific TCRs reportedly recognized epitopes outside regions mutated in the B.1.351 and B.1.1.7 variants. Participants were mostly white British and included more females than males, and it was suggested by the authors that clonal diversity may have been underestimated.

The CDR3 numbers 17 residues from cysteine through phenylalanine. CDR3 DNA only is kept here, 51 bases in frame from base 1. Taken from the germline V gene, the CDR1 and CDR2 loops are KGHDR and SFDVKD. Trimming leaves V shorter by 1 base and J shorter by 4 bases, with the junction holding 7 bases beyond the gene matches. The CDR3 regions of human TCRbeta chains were subjected to immunosequencing. The authors processed their data as follows. Repertoire TCRs were checked for matches against a reference library of SARS-CoV-2-specific TCRs that had been generated using the MIRA antigen-specificity platform. Breadth meant the fraction of unique TCRs that were SARS-CoV-2-associated, whereas depth meant the fraction of total T cells that were SARS-CoV-2-associated. Using the MIRA data, each spike-specific TCR was assigned both to the spike region to which the TCR was reactive and to a CD4 or CD8 class. Log10-transformed breadth and depth values were compared by one-way ANOVA with Sidak's multiple comparisons tests. In its TCRdb copy, this immuneACCESS table keeps in-frame sequences only and misses some clones. Where compared with another copy, unresolved V genes explain less than half of these, and the others have no known cause. For V, J and clone size, that table is used; D and trimming come from the DNA. The sample table contains around 110,000 clones; only one count was recorded for around 94% of them. The ten biggest clones cover approximately 1.4% of the sample.

Interpreted using the paper, the time point label stands for: about 28 days (+/-7) after the second vaccine dose. AZD1222 recipients with second doses at about 4 weeks or about 12 weeks were pooled, because spike-specific TCR depth and breadth did not differ between schedules. Vaccinee samples came from UK trials COV001 and COV002, including a single-blind randomized controlled phase 2/3 trial of AZD1222 (ChAdOx1 nCoV-19) in healthy adults. For TCRbeta chain sequencing, PBMC samples were collected from trial participants at day 0 and at day 28 after the second dose. This sequence originates from an adult who received the AZD1222 COVID-19 vaccine. The sequencing here drew on peripheral blood, taken 28 days after the second AZD1222 dose. The rearranged segments are TRBV24-1 and TRBJ2-2, and 8 bases in between align with TRBD1. CDR3 reads: CATSDFPRTGTTGELFF. The sequence in DNA is TGTGCCACCAGTGATTTCCCCCGGACAGGGACCACCGGGGAGCTGTTTTTT.